Listed below are T cell receptor beta chains from one sample, sequenced in a study of CD4 and CD8 cells across lung adenocarcinoma regions. One entry per CDR3 protein, called by TCRdb with MiXCR from the PCR reads. The data show 12,000 or so distinct CDR3 sequences, less than 60% seen once. Sequenced: CD8+ T cells from the margin of a lung tumor. Receptors originate from a female donor with lung adenocarcinoma. The CD4 and CD8 labels of this study may be unreliable. The conserved cysteine and the conserved F or W are not part of the CDR3 here. Fields, in order: J gene, V gene, CDR3 protein.

J: TRBJ2-2; V: TRBV27; CDR3: ASSLYGKSTDEQF
J: NA; V: TRBV6-1; CDR3: ASSSAQWVGGAGEQY
J: TRBJ1-5; V: TRBV7-2; CDR3: ASSPGQFNQPQH
J: NA; V: TRBV6-1; CDR3: GSRAVGNNEQY
J: TRBJ2-3; V: TRBV6-1; CDR3: ASSDLEPYDAQY
J: TRBJ2-6; V: TRBV6-1; CDR3: ASQTSWSGAEDTQY
J: TRBJ2-1; V: TRBV7-2; CDR3: ASSLDSQETQF
J: TRBJ2-5; V: TRBV10-3; CDR3: AISESMARGEETQY
J: TRBJ1-2; V: TRBV6-5; CDR3: ASSFVTGSSYGYT
J: TRBJ2-3; V: TRBV9; CDR3: ASSVAGTDTQY
J: TRBJ1-5; V: TRBV4-1; CDR3: ASSNAGTDYNQPQH
J: TRBJ1-5; V: TRBV4-2; CDR3: ASSQLGGNQPQH
J: TRBJ2-3; V: TRBV6-5; CDR3: ASSWLVGVPDTQY
J: TRBJ2-3; V: TRBV7-2; CDR3: ASSLGTSGTKDTQY
J: TRBJ2-5; V: TRBV11-3; CDR3: ASSLGPEETQY
J: TRBJ2-1; V: TRBV6-5; CDR3: ASSYRQGTNEQF
J: TRBJ2-7; V: TRBV7-6; CDR3: ASSLGTGSTYEQY
J: TRBJ2-3; V: TRBV10-3; CDR3: AKSASKDTQY
J: TRBJ2-3; V: TRBV6-5; CDR3: ASSYSGLGTDTQY
J: TRBJ2-1; V: TRBV27; CDR3: ASSTTGTNEQF
J: TRBJ1-4; V: TRBV6-1; CDR3: ASSEMWGGTNEKLF
J: TRBJ2-1; V: TRBV10-1; CDR3: ASSSGLAGYNEQF
J: TRBJ2-1; V: TRBV6-1; CDR3: ASRAGSINKQF
J: NA; V: TRBV6-1; CDR3: ASSQAVSIETQY
J: TRBJ2-3; V: TRBV6-1; CDR3: ASSVSGGGADTQY
J: TRBJ2-1; V: TRBV6-1; CDR3: ASRTLSSGGYYEQF
J: TRBJ2-4; V: TRBV6-1; CDR3: ASSEDREILAKNIQY
J: TRBJ2-5; V: TRBV7-3; CDR3: AGSLAGDKETQY
J: TRBJ2-1; V: TRBV27; CDR3: ASSRYDRVHEQF
J: TRBJ2-1; V: TRBV7-6; CDR3: ASSSTGGGHNEQF
J: TRBJ1-2; V: TRBV12-3/TRBV12-4; CDR3: ASSFGGLNTDYT
J: TRBJ2-5; V: TRBV10-1; CDR3: ASSESSDQETQY
J: TRBJ1-2; V: TRBV2; CDR3: ASCDREGYGYT
J: TRBJ2-1; V: TRBV30; CDR3: AWGELGNEQF
J: TRBJ1-1; V: TRBV30; CDR3: AWRSGTRTEAF
J: TRBJ2-2; V: TRBV7-8; CDR3: ASSLTPQGNTGELF
J: TRBJ2-1; V: TRBV10-3; CDR3: AISESLAAAVNNEQF
J: TRBJ1-2; V: TRBV25-1; CDR3: ASSDDWALWVGYSGYT
J: TRBJ2-2; V: TRBV12-3/TRBV12-4; CDR3: ASSLNGDTGELF
J: TRBJ2-2; V: TRBV10-1; CDR3: ASSESRGAGTGELF
J: TRBJ2-3; V: TRBV11-3; CDR3: ASSHRGTDTQY
J: TRBJ2-2; V: TRBV12-3/TRBV12-4; CDR3: ASSVQGAIGELF
J: TRBJ2-1; V: TRBV11-2; CDR3: ASSLFGQVDEQF
J: TRBJ2-3; V: TRBV6-1; CDR3: ASSPGAMTDTQY
J: TRBJ2-5; V: TRBV7-9; CDR3: ASSLAVGLAGGKQETQY
J: TRBJ2-2; V: TRBV6-1; CDR3: ASHRPRGGELF
J: TRBJ2-6; V: TRBV6-1; CDR3: ASKGQFISGANVLT
J: TRBJ2-2; V: TRBV20-1; CDR3: SASTRGAPGELF
J: TRBJ1-2; V: TRBV6-5; CDR3: ASSSPDRAGYGYT
J: TRBJ2-2; V: TRBV7-7; CDR3: ASSQIIAGELF
J: TRBJ2-1; V: TRBV12-3/TRBV12-4; CDR3: ASSRHEGGSYEQF
J: NA; V: TRBV10-2; CDR3: ASRDLAGSTETQY
J: TRBJ2-3; V: TRBV4-1; CDR3: ASSHPGTRTDTQY
J: TRBJ2-5; V: TRBV6-5; CDR3: ASRLTGERETQY
J: TRBJ2-3; V: TRBV6-1; CDR3: AGSGGCSKETQY